This T cell receptor (beta chain) appears in the sequencing data of a study of OX40 agonist ivuxolimab in advanced cancers. General study results and limits: Partly responding patients at 0.1-3.0 mg/kg showed some of the smallest clonal expansion.

Generated by immunoSEQ multiplex PCR, the TCRdb table keeps only in-frame clones and is missing some. The table has 90,000 to 150,000 clones, roughly nine tenths seen once. This CDR3 region has 14 residues. Germline loops: CDR1 SGHRS, CDR2 YFSETQ. V lost 3 bases and J lost 1, with 10 bases in between. Points on this clone: What it binds is not known.

V and J are TRBV5-1 and TRBJ2-5; D gene uncertain. The sequence was collected from an adult with an advanced solid tumor such as melanoma, head and neck, liver or kidney cancer. The sample in question was CD4+ or CD8+ T cells sorted from blood, obtained in a trial of the OX40 agonist ivuxolimab. The CDR3 DNA reads TGCGCCAGCAGCTGGGGAAGGGCCCAAGAGACCCAGTACTTC. Encoded protein: CASSWGRAQETQYF.